This record looks at one T cell receptor beta chain sequence and its context. This clonotype showed up many times. It has no known antigen specificity. Base qualities are missing; no much larger clone stands one base away. This entry is derived from a study of response to subunit inactivated influenza vaccine (dated by TCRdb to the late 2010s). The study in broad terms: To follow how T cells responded to a trivalent subunit inactivated influenza vaccine, the researchers relied on deep quantitative profiling of the T cell receptor repertoire.

Paper-wide results and their limitations: The authors proposed that each seasonal influenza vaccination may bring in only a limited number of new T cells.

The germline V gene gives CDR1 as SGHRS and CDR2 as YFSETQ. The cysteine opens and the phenylalanine closes a CDR3 of 17 amino acids. Solely the CDR3 DNA is kept, with 51 bases framed from the first base. Trimming takes 4 bases off V and 4 bases off J; junction bases not matched to a gene: 11. Receptors were amplified or captured by RT-PCR. TCRdb shows the sequencer as Illumina HiSeq 2500. TCRdb's own reprocessing of the public reads used fastp at Q25 and MiXCR and kept productive beta chains. Entries that share a CDR3 protein sequence are merged under the most common genes and DNA. Recorded for this sample are hundreds of thousands of distinct CDR3 sequences; 7.6% of them occurred a single time. The leading ten clones occupy around 13% of the sample.

The sequence joins TRBV5-1 to TRBJ2-7; the central 13 bases match TRBD2. Sequencing used PBMCs from blood, obtained around 25 months after vaccination. This TCR was recovered from a man between 50 and 70 years old who received an inactivated influenza vaccine. Donor details come from another sample of the same person, matched by shared clones. The CDR3 protein sequence reads: CASSPNPGTSGTYEQYF. In nucleotide form, the sequence is TGCGCCAGCAGCCCCAACCCCGGGACTAGCGGGACTTACGAGCAGTACTTC.